This TCR beta chain was identified in a study of a mutant IDH1 vaccine in newly diagnosed glioma. On the study more broadly: Vaccinations, eight in total, occurred in weeks 1, 3, 5, 7, 11, 15, 19, 23. With temozolomide cycles, or 4-6 weeks after radiotherapy alone, vaccination was started.

The CDR3 covers 12 residues. Deletions cut 2 bases from V and 5 bases from J, with 7 bases between. CDR1 and CDR2 from the germline V gene are SGHNT and YYREEE (reference sequence). Stated time point: week 11, during vaccination. In the vaccine, a single dose held 300 ug of the mutant IDH1 20-mer peptide, along with topical imiquimod. Each donor presented with a new WHO grade 3 or 4 astrocytoma that tested IDH1-mutant and showed ATRX loss. Comments on this clone: Its cognate antigen is unknown.

This table comes from immunoSEQ multiplex PCR, and its TCRdb copy is limited to in-frame clones, with some not included. This sample yields about 62,000 clones, of which about 91% are seen a single time; approximately 1.9% belongs to the top ten. The sequencing here drew on PBMCs, taken from a glioma patient whose treatment included an IDH1 peptide vaccine. J is TRBJ2-5 and V is TRBV5-4; D unresolved. This clonotype originated in a man aged 35 to 55 with glioma. The DNA for the CDR3 is TGTGCCAGCAGCTTTCTCCAGGAGACCCAGTACTTC. It encodes CASSFLQETQYF.